These T cell receptor beta chains were read from a single sample in a study of early T cells in non-severe SARS-CoV-2 infection. TCRdb re-called the 5' RACE reads through MiXCR, storing one row per CDR3 protein. This sample has tens of thousands of distinct CDR3 sequences; under 15% occur once, and the top ten carry less than 3%. Sequenced here: whole blood, sampled at baseline. These receptors all stem from an adult who was a healthcare worker with PCR-confirmed SARS-CoV-2 infection or an uninfected control (not recorded which). Both conserved end residues are part of each CDR3. The order of the fields is D gene, clone size, V gene, J gene, CDR3 protein, CDR3 DNA. A D gene is named only where the DNA matches it firmly. Clone size is stated in some rows and not others, as once, few, many or a class when expanded.

D gene: .; clone size: .; V gene: TRBV6-2/TRBV6-3; J gene: TRBJ1-5; CDR3 protein: CASTRQAWEGQPQHF; CDR3 DNA: TGTGCCAGCACCCGTCAGGCCTGGGAAGGCCAGCCCCAGCATTTT
D gene: TRBD2; clone size: few; V gene: TRBV28; J gene: TRBJ2-3; CDR3 protein: CASSFAQRGTDTQYF; CDR3 DNA: TGTGCCAGCAGTTTCGCCCAGCGGGGGACAGATACGCAGTATTTT
D gene: .; clone size: few; V gene: TRBV6-2/TRBV6-3; J gene: TRBJ2-3; CDR3 protein: CASSPRLGADTQYF; CDR3 DNA: TGTGCCAGCAGCCCCAGACTAGGTGCAGATACGCAGTATTTT
D gene: .; clone size: .; V gene: TRBV12-3/TRBV12-4; J gene: TRBJ2-3; CDR3 protein: CASRLGSDTQYF; CDR3 DNA: TGTGCCAGCAGACTAGGGTCAGATACGCAGTATTTT
D gene: .; clone size: few; V gene: TRBV7-2; J gene: TRBJ1-5; CDR3 protein: CASSLAGQGGQPQHF; CDR3 DNA: TGTGCCAGCAGCTTAGCGGGCCAGGGTGGACAGCCCCAGCATTTT
D gene: .; clone size: once; V gene: TRBV28; J gene: TRBJ2-5; CDR3 protein: CASSLTQLETQYF; CDR3 DNA: TGTGCCAGCAGCCTGACGCAACTAGAGACCCAGTACTTC
D gene: TRBD2; clone size: few; V gene: TRBV7-9; J gene: TRBJ2-1; CDR3 protein: CASSLTAGGFDNEQFF; CDR3 DNA: TGTGCCAGCAGCCTCACAGCGGGGGGTTTTGACAATGAGCAGTTCTTC
D gene: .; clone size: many; V gene: TRBV6-4; J gene: TRBJ2-2; CDR3 protein: CASSGDLNTGELFF; CDR3 DNA: TGTGCCAGCAGTGGAGACCTGAACACCGGGGAGCTGTTTTTT
D gene: .; clone size: few; V gene: TRBV24-1; J gene: TRBJ1-1; CDR3 protein: CATSFGGRDTEAFF; CDR3 DNA: TGTGCCACCAGTTTTGGGGGCAGGGACACTGAAGCTTTCTTT
D gene: .; clone size: few; V gene: TRBV20-1; J gene: TRBJ2-5; CDR3 protein: CSAMRHKVETQYF; CDR3 DNA: TGCAGTGCTATGAGGCACAAAGTGGAGACCCAGTACTTC
D gene: .; clone size: .; V gene: TRBV29-1; J gene: TRBJ1-1; CDR3 protein: CSVREGPGTNTEAFF; CDR3 DNA: TGCAGCGTGCGGGAGGGCCCGGGGACTAACACTGAAGCTTTCTTT
D gene: TRBD1; clone size: few; V gene: TRBV6-6; J gene: TRBJ1-5; CDR3 protein: CASSGTGYQPQHF; CDR3 DNA: TGTGCCAGCAGCGGGACAGGGTATCAGCCCCAGCATTTT
D gene: .; clone size: .; V gene: TRBV5-1; J gene: TRBJ2-7; CDR3 protein: CASSLAAQRAYEQYF; CDR3 DNA: TGCGCCAGCAGCTTGGCCGCCCAGCGAGCCTACGAGCAGTACTTC
D gene: TRBD1; clone size: many; V gene: TRBV28; J gene: TRBJ2-1; CDR3 protein: CASSLEGALGANEQFF; CDR3 DNA: TGTGCCAGCAGTTTAGAGGGGGCTCTTGGGGCCAATGAGCAGTTCTTC
D gene: .; clone size: .; V gene: TRBV11-3; J gene: TRBJ2-7; CDR3 protein: CASSLANGPSYEQYF; CDR3 DNA: TGTGCCAGCAGCTTAGCTAATGGACCTTCCTACGAGCAGTACTTC
D gene: .; clone size: many; V gene: TRBV7-3; J gene: TRBJ1-1; CDR3 protein: CASSQRTGSEAFF; CDR3 DNA: TGTGCCAGCAGCCAACGCACTGGATCTGAAGCTTTCTTT
D gene: .; clone size: many; V gene: TRBV6-5; J gene: TRBJ1-3; CDR3 protein: CASSYSGERSGNTIYF; CDR3 DNA: TGTGCCAGCAGTTACTCTGGGGAACGCTCTGGAAACACCATATATTTT
D gene: .; clone size: .; V gene: TRBV2; J gene: TRBJ2-1; CDR3 protein: CASSDDGSSYNEQFF; CDR3 DNA: TGTGCCAGCAGTGATGACGGGAGCTCCTACAATGAGCAGTTCTTC
D gene: .; clone size: .; V gene: TRBV29-1; J gene: TRBJ2-3; CDR3 protein: CSVRTTGLTDTQYF; CDR3 DNA: TGCAGCGTGAGGACCACTGGCCTCACAGATACGCAGTATTTT
D gene: .; clone size: .; V gene: TRBV2; J gene: TRBJ1-2; CDR3 protein: CASIVRPDRGGYTF; CDR3 DNA: TGTGCCAGCATTGTAAGGCCCGACCGGGGTGGCTACACCTTC
D gene: .; clone size: many; V gene: TRBV24-1; J gene: TRBJ1-5; CDR3 protein: CATSDLRGSQPQHF; CDR3 DNA: TGTGCCACCAGTGATTTGAGAGGGAGTCAGCCCCAGCATTTT
D gene: .; clone size: few; V gene: TRBV14; J gene: TRBJ2-5; CDR3 protein: CASSQPGPRTETQYF; CDR3 DNA: TGTGCCAGCAGCCAGCCGGGGCCGCGGACAGAGACCCAGTACTTC
D gene: .; clone size: .; V gene: TRBV6-5; J gene: TRBJ1-1; CDR3 protein: CASSYSRFNTEAFF; CDR3 DNA: TGTGCCAGCAGTTACTCGAGATTTAACACTGAAGCTTTCTTT
D gene: .; clone size: .; V gene: TRBV12-3/TRBV12-4; J gene: TRBJ2-7; CDR3 protein: CASSFWGGYEQYF; CDR3 DNA: TGTGCCAGCAGTTTTTGGGGTGGGTACGAGCAGTACTTC
D gene: .; clone size: .; V gene: TRBV4-1; J gene: TRBJ2-7; CDR3 protein: CASSQAVVSVPFYEQYF; CDR3 DNA: TGCGCCAGCAGCCAAGCGGTGGTATCTGTTCCCTTCTACGAGCAGTACTTC
D gene: TRBD1; clone size: many; V gene: TRBV12-3/TRBV12-4; J gene: TRBJ1-2; CDR3 protein: CASTWDRAHGYTF; CDR3 DNA: TGTGCCAGCACCTGGGACAGGGCCCATGGCTACACCTTC
D gene: TRBD1; clone size: .; V gene: TRBV18; J gene: TRBJ2-3; CDR3 protein: CASSPRGRPDTQYF; CDR3 DNA: TGTGCCAGCTCACCCAGGGGGCGTCCAGATACGCAGTATTTT
D gene: .; clone size: few; V gene: TRBV20-1; J gene: TRBJ1-3; CDR3 protein: CSASSGTGNTIYF; CDR3 DNA: TGCAGTGCTAGTTCCGGGACTGGAAACACCATATATTTT
D gene: .; clone size: .; V gene: TRBV5-6; J gene: TRBJ1-1; CDR3 protein: CASRESGQKTGQGAFF; CDR3 DNA: TGTGCCAGCAGAGAAAGTGGACAGAAAACAGGGCAGGGAGCTTTCTTT
D gene: .; clone size: .; V gene: TRBV20-1; J gene: TRBJ2-3; CDR3 protein: CSASNRDKDTQYF; CDR3 DNA: TGCAGTGCTTCAAACCGGGACAAAGATACGCAGTATTTT
D gene: .; clone size: few; V gene: TRBV29-1; J gene: TRBJ2-3; CDR3 protein: CSVEGGVGTDTQYF; CDR3 DNA: TGCAGCGTTGAAGGAGGGGTCGGCACAGATACGCAGTATTTT
D gene: .; clone size: few; V gene: TRBV7-6; J gene: TRBJ1-1; CDR3 protein: CASSAYRDTEAFF; CDR3 DNA: TGTGCCAGCAGCGCCTACAGGGACACTGAAGCTTTCTTT
D gene: TRBD1; clone size: .; V gene: TRBV11-2; J gene: TRBJ1-6; CDR3 protein: CASSPNTGENSPLHF; CDR3 DNA: TGTGCCAGCAGCCCAAACACAGGGGAGAATTCACCCCTCCACTTT
D gene: .; clone size: many; V gene: TRBV4-2; J gene: TRBJ1-1; CDR3 protein: CASSQVLNTEAFF; CDR3 DNA: TGTGCCAGCAGCCAAGTGCTGAACACTGAAGCTTTCTTT
D gene: TRBD1; clone size: few; V gene: TRBV5-1; J gene: TRBJ2-1; CDR3 protein: CASIPGQPNEQFF; CDR3 DNA: TGCGCCAGCATCCCGGGACAGCCCAATGAGCAGTTCTTC
D gene: .; clone size: few; V gene: TRBV7-9; J gene: TRBJ1-6; CDR3 protein: CASSDGLGNSPLHF; CDR3 DNA: TGTGCCAGCAGCGACGGACTTGGTAATTCACCCCTCCACTTT
D gene: .; clone size: few; V gene: TRBV2; J gene: TRBJ2-6; CDR3 protein: CASSADGSSGANVLTF; CDR3 DNA: TGTGCCAGCAGTGCGGACGGATCCTCTGGGGCCAACGTCCTGACTTTC
D gene: .; clone size: .; V gene: TRBV25-1; J gene: TRBJ1-2; CDR3 protein: CASSEGRNSGGYTF; CDR3 DNA: TGTGCCAGCAGTGAGGGCAGGAATAGCGGAGGCTACACCTTC
D gene: .; clone size: many; V gene: TRBV2; J gene: TRBJ1-6; CDR3 protein: CASGTGRLLHF; CDR3 DNA: TGTGCCAGCGGAACAGGCCGTCTCCTCCACTTT
D gene: .; clone size: few; V gene: TRBV20-1; J gene: TRBJ2-5; CDR3 protein: CSASTEETQYF; CDR3 DNA: TGCAGTGCTAGTACCGAAGAGACCCAGTACTTC
D gene: TRBD1; clone size: few; V gene: TRBV28; J gene: TRBJ2-7; CDR3 protein: CASSRQGADYEQYF; CDR3 DNA: TGTGCCAGCAGCCGGCAGGGGGCGGATTACGAGCAGTACTTC
D gene: TRBD2; clone size: many; V gene: TRBV12-3/TRBV12-4; J gene: TRBJ2-4; CDR3 protein: CASRQTSGGGAKNIQYF; CDR3 DNA: TGTGCCAGCAGGCAAACTAGCGGGGGGGGAGCCAAAAACATTCAGTACTTC
D gene: .; clone size: few; V gene: TRBV7-8; J gene: TRBJ2-5; CDR3 protein: CASSLRLDQETQYF; CDR3 DNA: TGTGCCAGCAGCCTCAGACTAGACCAAGAGACCCAGTACTTC